Below, 32 T cell receptor beta chains from the same sample are listed, as sequenced in a study of T cell repertoires in aging, cancer and after chemotherapy. Peripheral blood genomic DNA, not sorted cells or RNA, was the template. Multiplex touch-down PCR with TRB-A/B primers amplified rearranged V-D-J TRB sequences. One entry per CDR3 protein, called by TCRdb with MiXCR from the multiplex PCR reads. The sample carries roughly 1,600 distinct CDR3 sequences, around 35% recorded once. The sample taken for sequencing was blood. These receptors came from a human donor with a solid tumor. The donor label of this sample is uncertain.

CDR3 sequence reads: CASSRGVGRGTEAFF. In DNA, the CDR3 is TGTGCCAGCAGTCGGGGAGTGGGCAGGGGGACTGAAGCTTTCTTT. The V and J genes are TRBV27 and TRBJ1-1, with 7 bases that match TRBD1. Germline-derived CDR1 and CDR2 are MNHEY and SMNVEV (reference sequence). The CDR3 totals 15 residues. V was pared by 5 bases and J by 5 bases, with 11 bases of the junction left unmatched.

This clonotype showed up just once. V usage is TRBV25-1 and J usage is TRBJ1-6; D is unresolved. V lost 5 bases, J lost 9 bases, and 17 bases lay in between. CDR1 is MGHDK and CDR2 is SYGVNS in the germline V gene. The length of the CDR3 is 15 residues. The CDR3 DNA follows: TGTGCCAGCAGTAACACCTCCCCTAGTACTTCACCCCTCCACTTT. Translated: CASSNTSPSTSPLHF. The complete variable domain, with remaining parts taken from reference TRBV25-1 and TRBJ1-6, reads EADIYQTPRYLVIGTGKKITLECSQTMGHDKMYWYQQDPGMELHLIHYSYGVNSTEKGDLSSESTVSRIRTEHFPLTLESARPSHTSQYLCASSNTSPSTSPLHFGNGTRLTVT.

To note about this clonotype: The junction departs from germline at one end; a sequencing error may be responsible. The CDR3 here is CASSLVRLAANNEEFF. CDR3 DNA: TGTGCCAGCAGCTTAGTTCGACTAGCCGCCAACAATGAGGAGTTCTTC. The V gene is TRBV7-2, the J gene TRBJ2-1, with 7 bases lining up with TRBD2. CDR3 size: 16 residues. CDR1 and CDR2 from the germline V gene are SGHTA and FQGNSA.

The rearrangement joins TRBV27 to TRBJ1-6; 7 bases map to TRBD1. V lost 5 bases to trimming and J lost 10 bases; unmatched junction nucleotides: 11. The length of the CDR3 is 15 residues. Germline CDR1 and CDR2: MNHEY and SMNVEV (reference sequence). The CDR3 reads CASSPEQGYRSPLHF. The CDR3 DNA reads as TGTGCCAGCAGTCCCGAACAGGGGTATAGATCACCCCTCCACTTT.

V usage is TRBV5-6 and J usage is TRBJ2-1; 9 positions agree with TRBD1. Germline assignment: CDR1 SGHDT and CDR2 YYEEEE. The ends lost 0 bases at V and 0 bases at J; junction bases unmatched: 1. The CDR3 has 16 residues. CDR3 loop: CASSLGTGASYNEQFF. CDR3 in DNA: TGTGCCAGCAGCTTGGGGACAGGGGCCTCCTACAATGAGCAGTTCTTC.

This clonotype was counted only a few times. V usage is TRBV19 and J usage is TRBJ1-2; 7 bases match TRBD1. CDR1 is LNHDA and CDR2 is SQIVND in the germline V gene (reference sequence). Trimming cost V 5 bases and J 9 bases; bases outside gene matches: 6. The CDR3 totals 12 residues. The CDR3, as DNA: TGTGCCAGTAGTGTCAACAGGGGTAGCTACACCTTC. This gives the protein CASSVNRGSYTF.

This clonotype was seen a few times. The chain employs TRBV30 and TRBJ1-2, with unresolved D. Per the germline V gene, CDR1 is GTSNPN and CDR2 is SVGIG (reference sequence). V was pared by 1 base and J by 8 bases, with 14 bases between. The CDR3 covers 13 residues. The CDR3 DNA reads TGTGCCTGGAGTGAAGGAGCTGGTCAAGGCTACACCTTC. The encoded protein is CAWSEGAGQGYTF.

This clonotype was seen a few times. The gene calls are TRBV6-5 and TRBJ1-1, with no clear D. The CDR3 is made up of 13 amino acids. Trimming shortened V by 7 bases and J by 0 bases, and 9 bases separated the two germline ends. Germline values: CDR1 MNHEY, CDR2 SVGAGI. The CDR3 loop reads CASNSEVNTEAFF. The CDR3 DNA reads TGTGCCAGCAACTCGGAAGTGAACACTGAAGCTTTCTTT.

The chain combines TRBV7-2 with TRBJ2-7; 9 bases fit TRBD2. CDR1 SGHTA and CDR2 FQGNSA come from the germline V gene. V lost 5 bases to trimming and J lost 4 bases; unmatched junction nucleotides: 18. This CDR3 region has 18 residues. DNA for the CDR3: TGTGCCAGCAGCCCCCCCGGGATAGGCGGGAGGGCTTTATACGAGCAGTACTTC. Amino acids: CASSPPGIGGRALYEQYF.

The chain couples TRBV7-2 to TRBJ2-7; D is perhaps TRBD2 (7 bases). The CDR3 contains 15 residues. The V end was cut by 5 bases, the J end by 4 bases, with 18 bases between. The germline gives CDR1 SGHTA, CDR2 FQGNSA. CDR3 sequence reads: CASSPDGGLGYEQYF. The CDR3 nucleotides read TGTGCCAGCAGCCCAGACGGGGGGCTAGGGTACGAGCAGTACTTC.

About this clonotype itself: This likely comes from a read error, as the CDR3 has no conserved phenylalanine or tryptophan at its end. The chain is built from TRBV6-5 and TRBJ1-2, with D uncertain. This CDR3 is 13 amino acids long. V lost 7 bases and J 5 bases, leaving 14 bases between the germline ends. The germline V gene encodes CDR1 MNHEY and CDR2 SVGAGI. Written as DNA, the CDR3 is TGTGCCAGCACAACTGGGGAGGGTTATGGCTACACCTTA. It translates to CASTTGEGYGYTL.

This rearrangement joins TRBV30 to TRBJ1-1; 7 bases agree with TRBD1. CDR3 size: 14 residues. From germline, CDR1 is GTSNPN and CDR2 SVGIG (reference sequence). With V trimmed by 7 bases and J by 4 bases, 12 bases remained unmatched. In DNA, the CDR3 is TGTGCCTCCGCCAGACAGGGAGGATTCACTGAAGCTTTCTTT. This gives the protein CASARQGGFTEAFF.

Only a few counts were recorded for this clonotype. The chain combines TRBV29-1 with TRBJ1-1, with D tentatively TRBD1 (6 bases). The germline CDR1 and CDR2 sequences are SQVTM and ANQGSEA. CDR3 size: 12 residues. Trimming stripped 7 bases from V and 2 bases from J, with 11 bases between. CDR3 amino acids: CSATGTNTEAFF. In nucleotides, the CDR3 is TGCAGCGCGACAGGTACCAACACTGAAGCTTTCTTT.

This clonotype was found a few times. The gene calls are TRBV19 and TRBJ1-2, with 7 bases fitting TRBD1. CDR3 length: 14 residues. CDR1 and CDR2 (germline): LNHDA, SQIVND (reference sequence). V lost 4 bases and J lost 4; bases outside the gene matches: 6. CDR3 residues: CASSTTGAGYGYTF. The CDR3 region has the DNA TGTGCCAGTAGTACAACAGGGGCCGGCTATGGCTACACCTTC.

Only a few counts were recorded for this clonotype. The J gene is TRBJ2-3, the V gene TRBV12-3 or TRBV12-4, with 8 bases that match TRBD2. The CDR3 runs to 15 residues. The V and J ends lost 3 bases and 2 bases, in that order; junction bases with no gene match: 4. The CDR3 region is CASSFSREATDTQYF. As DNA, the CDR3 is TGTGCCAGCAGTTTTTCGCGGGAGGCCACAGATACGCAGTATTTT.

The CDR3 protein is CSGTGPLLAADEQFF. DNA of the CDR3: TGCAGTGGGACGGGACCTCTATTAGCTGCAGATGAGCAGTTCTTC. The chain combines TRBV20-1 with TRBJ2-1; D possibly matches TRBD1 or TRBD2 (5 bases each). Trimming stripped 7 bases from V and 8 bases from J, with 24 bases between. The CDR3 is 15 residues long. Germline V gene data show CDR1 as DFQATT and CDR2 as SNEGSKA (reference sequence).

J is TRBJ2-7 and V is TRBV11-2; tentatively, D is TRBD1 or TRBD2 (6 bases each). From germline, CDR1 is SGHAT and CDR2 FQNNGV. This CDR3 has 16 amino acids. V lost 3 bases, J lost 2 bases, and 17 bases lay in between. The CDR3 sequence is CASSFLGGSTTYEQYF. The DNA for the CDR3 is TGTGCCAGCAGCTTCCTCGGGGGCAGCACAACCTACGAGCAGTACTTC.

The table lists this clonotype with a few counts. The rearrangement joins TRBV19 to TRBJ2-5; possible D gene TRBD1, 6 bases. Per the germline V gene, CDR1 is LNHDA and CDR2 is SQIVND (reference sequence). The CDR3 has 14 amino acids. The ends were cut back, 3 bases at V and 2 bases at J, with 10 bases in the middle. The DNA for the CDR3 is TGTGCCAGTAGTATGGGGACAACTCAAGAGACCCAGTACTTC. Its translation is CASSMGTTQETQYF.

The V and J genes are TRBV20-1 and TRBJ2-5; 12 bases are a match to TRBD2. The ends lost 1 base at V and 3 bases at J; junction bases unmatched: 6. The germline gives CDR1 DFQATT, CDR2 SNEGSKA (reference sequence). This CDR3 comprises 16 residues. For the CDR3, the DNA is TGCAGTGCTAGAGGACTAGCGGGGGTGCAGGAAGAGACCCAGTACTTC. It yields the protein CSARGLAGVQEETQYF.

The rearrangement joins TRBV7-6 to TRBJ2-5; the D call may be TRBD1 or TRBD2 (6 bases each). The length of the CDR3 is 13 residues. Trimming removed 1 base from V and 14 bases from J, with 17 bases in between. The germline V gene has CDR1 SGHVS and CDR2 FNYEAQ. Here the CDR3 DNA reads TGTGCCAGCAGCTTAGGGGGGGCGTTCCCGGTATACTTC. Its protein is CASSLGGAFPVYF.

This clonotype was counted once. At one of its ends the junction is not consistent with the germline gene, which may arise from a read error. The chain couples TRBV20-1 to TRBJ1-5, with D possibly TRBD1 on 6 matching bases. The germline CDR1 and CDR2 sequences are DFQATT and SNEGSKA (reference sequence). CDR3 length: 17 amino acids. The CDR3 DNA follows: TGCAGTGCTAGAGATTCGAACAGGGCTTTTAGCGATCAGCCCCAGCATTTT. It encodes CSARDSNRAFSDQPQHF.

This clonotype was found once. This chain uses TRBV6-5 with TRBJ2-1, with 7 nucleotides matching TRBD1. This CDR3 is built from 14 residues. Germline lookup yields CDR1 MNHEY and CDR2 SVGAGI. With V trimmed by 7 bases and J by 5 bases, 8 bases remained unmatched. Here the CDR3 reads CASIPGTANNEQFF. CDR3 coding DNA: TGTGCCAGCATCCCCGGGACAGCCAACAATGAGCAGTTCTTC.

A note on this clonotype: The junction shows a germline mismatch at one end, possibly a read error. V gene TRBV5-1 combines with J gene TRBJ2-1, with 7 bases identical to TRBD2. Per germline, CDR1 SGHRS and CDR2 YFSETQ. CDR3 length equals 16 residues. CDR3 in DNA: TGCGCCAGCAGCGTCCTAGCGGCACCGTCCTCCAATGAGCAGTTCTTC. Amino acid sequence: CASSVLAAPSSNEQFF.

This clonotype was seen more than once but under ten times. The chain is built from TRBV29-1 and TRBJ2-7, with 10 bases that match TRBD1. The germline V gene has CDR1 SQVTM and CDR2 ANQGSEA. The V gene end was trimmed by 8 bases and the J gene end by 4 bases; junction bases not matched to a gene: 11. The CDR3 spans 14 residues. CDR3 region: CSPHRGTGAYEQYF. The CDR3 nucleotides are TGCAGCCCCCATCGCGGGACAGGGGCATACGAGCAGTACTTC.

The CDR3 is CASRAGGQYSGNTIYF. CDR3 sequence (DNA): TGTGCCAGCAGGGCCGGGGGACAGTACTCTGGAAACACCATATATTTT. This chain uses TRBV7-3 with TRBJ1-3; 7 bases agree with TRBD1. The V and J ends lost 6 bases and 0 bases, in that order; junction bases with no gene match: 8. The CDR3 has 16 amino acids. CDR1 and CDR2 from the germline V gene are SGHTA and FQGTGA.

The chain carries TRBV5-5 and TRBJ2-1; D call uncertain. Germline V gives CDR1 SGHKS, CDR2 YYEKEE (reference sequence). Trimming left V 4 bases short and J 4 bases short, with 12 bases between. The CDR3 has 14 residues. CDR3 protein: CASSRAPQYNEQFF. The CDR3 DNA reads as TGTGCCAGCAGCCGGGCCCCCCAGTACAATGAGCAGTTCTTC.

The rearrangement uses TRBV5-6 and TRBJ2-1, with 15 bases fitting TRBD2. This CDR3 has 17 residues. Germline CDR1 reads SGHDT; CDR2 reads YYEEEE. Trimming removed 4 bases from V and 7 bases from J; junction bases left unmatched: 9. The CDR3 DNA sequence: TGTGCCAGCAGCCAACTGGGACTAGCGGGAGGTCAAAATGAGCAGTTCTTC. It specifies CASSQLGLAGGQNEQFF.

This clonotype occurred a few times. The chain employs TRBV7-6 and TRBJ2-5; either TRBD1 or TRBD2 may fit D (6 bases each). The CDR3 runs to 15 residues. Deletions cut 5 bases from V and 2 bases from J, with 15 bases between. Germline assignment: CDR1 SGHVS and CDR2 FNYEAQ. The CDR3 DNA sequence: TGTGCCAGCAGCGGCGCAGGAGGGGGACAAGAGACCCAGTACTTC. This encodes CASSGAGGGQETQYF.

This clonotype has just a few counts. V usage is TRBV12-3 or TRBV12-4 and J usage is TRBJ2-7; D remains unclear. CDR3 size: 12 residues. V dropped 3 bases and J dropped 6 bases, with 9 bases sitting between them. The CDR3 DNA is TGTGCCAGCAGTTTTGACGGACGCGAGCAGTACTTC. This codes for CASSFDGREQYF.

V is TRBV29-1 and J is TRBJ2-2; D ambiguous. The CDR3 is 12 amino acids. The ends were cut back, 0 bases at V and 6 bases at J, with 5 bases in the middle. The V gene's germline CDR1 is SQVTM and CDR2 ANQGSEA. CDR3 in DNA: TGCAGCGTTGAAGATCGGGCCGGGGAGCTGTTTTTT. Protein: CSVEDRAGELFF.

The V gene is TRBV7-2, the J gene TRBJ2-1, with D possibly TRBD2 on 5 matching bases. This CDR3 contains 17 residues. Germline V gene lookup returns CDR1 SGHTA and CDR2 FQGNSA. The V end was cut by 5 bases, the J end by 7 bases, with 24 bases between. CDR3 nucleotide sequence: TGTGCCAGCAGCATAGGAATTCGAGGAGGTGTGCGAAATGAGCAGTTCTTC. Protein sequence: CASSIGIRGGVRNEQFF.

This clonotype was picked up a small number of times. Here the CDR3 reads CSATGISGNTIYF. As DNA, the CDR3 is TGCAGTGCTACAGGGATCTCTGGAAACACCATATATTTT. This chain joins TRBV20-1 and TRBJ1-3, with D maybe TRBD1 (5 bases). Looked up from germline, CDR1 is DFQATT and CDR2 is SNEGSKA (reference sequence). The CDR3 length is 13 residues. Trimming left V 4 bases short and J 0 bases short, with 7 bases between.